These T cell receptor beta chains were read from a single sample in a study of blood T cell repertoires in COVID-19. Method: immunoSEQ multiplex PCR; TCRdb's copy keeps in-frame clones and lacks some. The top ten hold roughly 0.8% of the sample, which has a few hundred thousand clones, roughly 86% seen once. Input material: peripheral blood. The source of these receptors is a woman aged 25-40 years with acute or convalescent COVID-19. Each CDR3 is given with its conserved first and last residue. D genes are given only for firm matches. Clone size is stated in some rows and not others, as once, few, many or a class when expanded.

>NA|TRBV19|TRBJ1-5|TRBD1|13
CASTEGARQPQHF
TGTGCCAGTACCGAGGGGGCGCGTCAGCCCCAGCATTTT
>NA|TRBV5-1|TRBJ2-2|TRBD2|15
CASRIAGGYTGELFF
TGCGCCAGCAGGATAGCGGGAGGGTACACCGGGGAGCTGTTTTTT
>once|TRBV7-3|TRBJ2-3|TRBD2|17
CASSLGAAGGLTDTQYF
TGTGCCAGCAGCTTAGGTGCAGCGGGAGGGCTCACAGATACGCAGTATTTT
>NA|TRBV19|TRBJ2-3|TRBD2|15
CASSRTSGSTDTQYF
TGTGCCAGTAGTAGGACTAGCGGGAGCACAGATACGCAGTATTTT
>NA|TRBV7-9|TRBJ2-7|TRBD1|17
CASNGRDRGTSGREQYF
TGTGCCAGCAACGGTCGGGACAGGGGTACCTCCGGGCGCGAGCAGTACTTC
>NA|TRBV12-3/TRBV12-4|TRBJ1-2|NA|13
CASSWRQGPGYTF
TGTGCCAGCAGTTGGCGGCAGGGGCCTGGCTACACCTTC
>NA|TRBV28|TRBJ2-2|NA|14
CASSPGGSFGELFF
TGTGCCAGCAGTCCCGGGGGATCTTTCGGGGAGCTGTTTTTT
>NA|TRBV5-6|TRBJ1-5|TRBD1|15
CASSLRGRSNQPQHF
TGTGCCAGCAGCTTGAGGGGGCGTAGCAATCAGCCCCAGCATTTT
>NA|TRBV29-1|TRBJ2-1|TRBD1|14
CSVLRTGAYNEQFF
TGCAGCGTTCTTCGGACAGGGGCCTACAATGAGCAGTTCTTC
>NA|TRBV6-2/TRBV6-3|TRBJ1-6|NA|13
CASSGGDNSPLHF
TGTGCCAGCAGTGGCGGAGATAATTCACCCCTCCACTTT
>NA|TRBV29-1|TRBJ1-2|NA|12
CSVNHPGYGYTF
TGCAGCGTCAATCATCCAGGGTATGGCTACACCTTC
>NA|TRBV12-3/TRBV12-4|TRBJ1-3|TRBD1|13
CASSGQEGNTIYF
TGTGCCAGCAGCGGACAGGAGGGAAACACCATATATTTT
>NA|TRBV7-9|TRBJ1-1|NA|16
CASSHLVGGRSAEAFF
TGTGCCAGCAGCCATCTCGTGGGGGGTCGAAGTGCTGAAGCTTTCTTT
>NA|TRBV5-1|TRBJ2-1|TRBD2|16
CASSPGTSGSLSEQFF
TGCGCCAGCAGCCCAGGGACTAGCGGGAGTCTTAGTGAGCAGTTCTTC
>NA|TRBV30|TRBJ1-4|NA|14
CAWSVTGGSEKLFF
TGTGCCTGGAGTGTAACTGGGGGGAGTGAAAAACTGTTTTTT
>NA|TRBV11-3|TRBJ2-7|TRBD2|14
CASSLAGGTYEQYF
TGTGCCAGCAGCTTAGCGGGAGGGACCTACGAGCAGTACTTC
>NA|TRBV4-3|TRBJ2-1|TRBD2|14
CASSQAGGRNEQFF
TGCGCCAGCAGCCAAGCGGGAGGGAGGAATGAGCAGTTCTTC
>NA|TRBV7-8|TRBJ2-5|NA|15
CASSLVSGWMETQYF
TGTGCCAGCAGCTTAGTGAGCGGGTGGATGGAGACCCAGTACTTC